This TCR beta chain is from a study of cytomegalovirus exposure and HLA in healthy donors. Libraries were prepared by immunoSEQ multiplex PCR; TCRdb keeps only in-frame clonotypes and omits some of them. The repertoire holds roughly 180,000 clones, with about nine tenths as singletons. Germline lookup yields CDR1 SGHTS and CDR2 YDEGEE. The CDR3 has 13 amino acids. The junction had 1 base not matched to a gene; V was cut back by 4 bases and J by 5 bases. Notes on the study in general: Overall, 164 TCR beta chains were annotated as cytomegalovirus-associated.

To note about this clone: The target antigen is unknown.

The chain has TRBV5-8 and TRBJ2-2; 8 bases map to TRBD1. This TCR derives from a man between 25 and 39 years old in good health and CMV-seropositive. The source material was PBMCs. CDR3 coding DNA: TGTGCCAGCAGCCGACAGGGGACCGGGGAGCTGTTTTTT. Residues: CASSRQGTGELFF.